A selection of T cell receptor beta chains follows, all from one sample in a study of Ad26.COV2.S vaccination and SARS-CoV-2 variants. Here immunoSEQ multiplex PCR was the method, and the copy in TCRdb shows in-frame clones only, minus some. The sample carries more than 300,000 clones, roughly nine tenths recorded once. This specimen was peripheral blood, taken in a trial of Ad26.COV2.S vaccine versus placebo. The source of these receptors is a person aged 18-65 years who received the Ad26.COV2.S COVID-19 vaccine or a placebo. Each CDR3 is given with its conserved first and last residue. Each record gives: V gene, D gene, clone size, J gene, CDR3 protein, CDR3 DNA. A D gene is named only where the DNA matches it firmly. For some rows the clone size is stated as once, few or many, or as a class when expanded; others skip it.

TRBV30	.	.	TRBJ1-1	CAWSGLGNTEAFF	TGTGCCTGGAGTGGGTTAGGAAACACTGAAGCTTTCTTT
TRBV7-6	.	.	TRBJ2-5	CASSFHETQYF	TGTGCCAGCAGCTTCCACGAGACCCAGTACTTC
TRBV24-1	.	.	TRBJ1-2	CATSDADTAYGYTF	TGTGCCACCAGTGATGCTGACACTGCCTATGGCTACACCTTC
TRBV20-1	.	.	TRBJ2-1	CTTSGGAKQFF	TGCACTACGTCGGGTGGTGCCAAGCAGTTCTTC
TRBV25-1	.	.	TRBJ1-2	CASSEYEGGYGYTF	TGTGCCAGCAGTGAATATGAGGGGGGGTATGGCTACACCTTC
TRBV30	.	.	TRBJ2-6	CAWSVLGVGFSGANVLTF	TGTGCCTGGAGTGTACTAGGAGTAGGGTTCTCTGGGGCCAACGTCCTGACTTTC
TRBV10-3	TRBD1	.	TRBJ1-2	CATLTGTGAILDGYTF	TGTGCCACCCTTACCGGGACAGGGGCTATATTGGATGGCTACACCTTC
TRBV6-5	.	.	TRBJ1-4	CASRNQNNEKLFF	TGTGCCAGCAGAAACCAGAATAATGAAAAACTGTTTTTT
TRBV28	TRBD1	.	TRBJ2-3	CASTFPTSGGRTDTQYF	TGTGCCAGCACTTTTCCTACCTCAGGGGGACGGACAGATACGCAGTATTTT
TRBV6-5	.	.	TRBJ1-2	CASSLRGSNYGYTF	TGTGCCAGCAGTCTCCGTGGGAGCAACTATGGCTACACCTTC
TRBV9	TRBD2	.	TRBJ2-3	CASSVMSGGTDTQYF	TGTGCCAGCAGCGTAATGAGCGGGGGCACAGATACGCAGTATTTT
TRBV29-1	.	.	TRBJ2-7	CSVFAAGAPYEQYF	TGCAGCGTCTTCGCGGCAGGGGCCCCCTACGAGCAGTACTTC
TRBV11-2	TRBD1	.	TRBJ2-1	CASSFGQGAYNEQFF	TGTGCCAGCAGCTTTGGACAGGGGGCGTACAATGAGCAGTTCTTC
TRBV6-4	.	many	TRBJ2-3	CASSDSKGADTQYF	TGTGCCAGCAGTGACTCGAAGGGCGCAGATACGCAGTATTTT
TRBV5-1	.	.	TRBJ1-3	CASTKAELRGSSGNTIYF	TGCGCCAGCACCAAAGCTGAACTCAGGGGTAGCTCTGGAAACACCATATATTTT